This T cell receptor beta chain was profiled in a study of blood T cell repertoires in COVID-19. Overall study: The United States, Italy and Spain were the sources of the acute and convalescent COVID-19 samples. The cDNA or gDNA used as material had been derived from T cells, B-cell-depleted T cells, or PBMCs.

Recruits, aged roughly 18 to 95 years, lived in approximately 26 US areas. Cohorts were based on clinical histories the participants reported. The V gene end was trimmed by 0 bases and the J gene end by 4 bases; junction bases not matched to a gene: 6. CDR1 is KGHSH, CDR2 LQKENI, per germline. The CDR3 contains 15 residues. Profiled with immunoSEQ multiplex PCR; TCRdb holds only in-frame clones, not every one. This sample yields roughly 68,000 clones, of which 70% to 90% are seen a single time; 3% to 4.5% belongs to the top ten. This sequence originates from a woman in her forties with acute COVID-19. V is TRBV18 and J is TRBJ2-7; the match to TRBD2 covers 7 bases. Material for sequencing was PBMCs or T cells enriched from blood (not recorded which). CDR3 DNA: TGTGCCAGCTCACCACCCGACCGGGAGGCATACGAGCAGTACTTC. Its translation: CASSPPDREAYEQYF.